These 8 T cell receptor beta chains originate from one sample sequenced in a study of T cells in Graves' hyperthyroidism and ophthalmopathy. RNA transcripts gave rise to amplified TCR beta CDR3 regions. TCR CDR3 regions were first amplified by RT-PCR with HTBI primers. In TCRdb, the multiplex PCR reads were re-called with MiXCR into one record per CDR3 protein. The sample includes 650,000 to 800,000 distinct CDR3 sequences, approximately 42% seen only once; the top ten take under 8%. Sequencing was performed on peripheral blood or thyroid tissue (not recorded which). The receptors were sampled from an adult man with Graves' disease, either hyperthyroidism or ophthalmopathy (not recorded which).

This clonotype has a count of ten or more. The chain has TRBV2 and TRBJ2-7, with D maybe TRBD2 (6 bases). CDR3 length: 16 amino acids. Germline values: CDR1 SNHLY, CDR2 FYNNEI. Trimming cost V 1 base and J 0 bases, with 13 bases left between them. This CDR3 is CASSEEGGGISYEQYF. The CDR3 nucleotides read TGTGCCAGCAGTGAAGAGGGCGGCGGGATCTCCTACGAGCAGTACTTC. The variable domain in full, completed from reference TRBV2 and TRBJ2-7, reads EPEVTQTPSHQVTQMGQEVILRCVPISNHLYFYWYRQILGQKVEFLVSFYNNEISEKSEIFDDQFSVERPDGSNFTLKIRSTKLEDSAMYFCASSEEGGGISYEQYFGPGTRLTVT.

The V and J genes are TRBV25-1 and TRBJ1-3; D ambiguous. The germline V gene has CDR1 MGHDK and CDR2 SYGVNS. V was pared by 2 bases and J by 2 bases, with 10 bases between. The CDR3 has 15 amino acids. CDR3 amino acids: CASSEVAGPGNTIYF. Written as DNA, the CDR3 is TGTGCCAGCAGTGAAGTGGCAGGCCCTGGAAACACCATATATTTT.

V is TRBV24-1 and J is TRBJ1-1; 8 bases line up with TRBD1. Germline trimming cut 2 bases from V and 7 bases from J; bases unmatched to any gene: 2. This CDR3 region has 13 residues. The germline gives CDR1 KGHDR, CDR2 SFDVKD. The CDR3 DNA follows: TGTGCCACCAGTGATTGGACAGGGTTTGAAGCTTTCTTT. It translates to CATSDWTGFEAFF.

The rearrangement joins TRBV7-3 to TRBJ2-5, with 8 bases aligning to TRBD2. Judging by the DNA end, TRBJ2-1 fits better; the J call may be wrong. The CDR3 is 13 amino acids. Germline-derived CDR1 and CDR2 are SGHTA and FQGTGA. Here the CDR3 DNA reads TGTGCCAGCAGCTTAAATGCGGGGGGTGAGCAGTTCTTC. Translating it yields CASSLNAGGEQFF.

The genes are TRBV10-3 and TRBJ1-1; perhaps TRBD1 as D (6 bases). V was clipped by 6 bases and J by 4 bases, with 15 bases between them. The germline V gene has CDR1 ENHRY and CDR2 SYGVKD. The CDR3 contains 14 residues. The CDR3 region is CAIREGGGGTEAFF. DNA of the CDR3: TGTGCCATCAGGGAGGGAGGAGGGGGCACTGAAGCTTTCTTT.

This rearrangement joins TRBV19 to TRBJ1-2; D is ambiguous. The CDR3 runs 14 residues. CDR1 LNHDA and CDR2 SQIVND come from the germline V gene (reference sequence). V lost 5 bases, J lost 5 bases, and 15 bases lay in between. In DNA form, the CDR3 reads TGTGCCAGTAGTCCTCCTTTCGGAGGGTATGGCTACACCTTC. Translation gives CASSPPFGGYGYTF.

This clonotype was seen more than once but under ten times. This chain links TRBV7-9 with TRBJ1-1; TRBD1 might be the D (6 bases). V gave up 5 bases and J gave up 4 bases, with 14 bases separating them. Germline lookup yields CDR1 SEHNR and CDR2 FQNEAQ (reference sequence). The CDR3 is made up of 14 amino acids. CDR3 region: CASSARQGPTEAFF. The CDR3 DNA reads as TGTGCCAGCAGCGCGCGGCAGGGGCCCACTGAAGCTTTCTTT. Full variable domain (missing parts from reference TRBV7-9 and TRBJ1-1): DTGVSQNPRHKITKRGQNVTFRCDPISEHNRLYWYRQTLGQGPEFLTYFQNEAQLEKSRLLSDRFSAERPKGSFSTLEIQRTEQGDSAMYLCASSARQGPTEAFFGQGTRLTVV.

The chain carries TRBV5-6 and TRBJ2-1; 10 bases map to TRBD1. CDR1 SGHDT and CDR2 YYEEEE come from the germline V gene. This CDR3 comprises 15 residues. V shed 0 bases and J 8 bases; nucleotides not matched to a gene: 5. The CDR3 sequence is CASSLGGQGYDEQFF. In nucleotides, the CDR3 is TGTGCCAGCAGCTTGGGGGGACAGGGGTACGATGAGCAGTTCTTC.